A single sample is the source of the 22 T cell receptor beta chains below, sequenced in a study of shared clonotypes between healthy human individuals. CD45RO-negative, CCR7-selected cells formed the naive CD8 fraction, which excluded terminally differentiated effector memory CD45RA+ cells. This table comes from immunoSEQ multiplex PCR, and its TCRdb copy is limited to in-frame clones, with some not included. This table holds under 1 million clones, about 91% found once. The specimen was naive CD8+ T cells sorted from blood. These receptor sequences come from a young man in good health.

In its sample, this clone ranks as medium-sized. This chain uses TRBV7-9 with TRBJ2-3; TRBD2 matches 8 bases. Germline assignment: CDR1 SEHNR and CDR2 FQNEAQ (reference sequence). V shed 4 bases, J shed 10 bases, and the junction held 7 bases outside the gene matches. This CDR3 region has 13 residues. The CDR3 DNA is TGTGCCAGCAGCTCGATTATAGCGGGATCGCAGTATTTT. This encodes CASSSIIAGSQYF.

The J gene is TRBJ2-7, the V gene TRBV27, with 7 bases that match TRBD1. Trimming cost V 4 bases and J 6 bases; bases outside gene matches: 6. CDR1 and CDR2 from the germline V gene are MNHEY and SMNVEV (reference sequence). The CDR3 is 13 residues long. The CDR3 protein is CASSSGPGGEQYF. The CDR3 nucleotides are TGTGCCAGCAGTTCCGGGCCAGGGGGCGAGCAGTACTTC.

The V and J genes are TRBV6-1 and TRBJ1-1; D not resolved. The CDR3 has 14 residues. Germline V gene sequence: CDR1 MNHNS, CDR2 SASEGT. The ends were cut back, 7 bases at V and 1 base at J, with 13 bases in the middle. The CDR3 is CASKNDPRNTEAFF. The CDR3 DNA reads TGTGCCAGCAAAAACGATCCTAGGAACACTGAAGCTTTCTTT.

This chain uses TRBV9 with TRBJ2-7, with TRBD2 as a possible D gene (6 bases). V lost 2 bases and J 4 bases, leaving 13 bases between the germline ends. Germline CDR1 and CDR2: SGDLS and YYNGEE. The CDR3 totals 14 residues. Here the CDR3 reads CASSVSGELYEQYF. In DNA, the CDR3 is TGTGCCAGCAGCGTGTCGGGGGAGCTATACGAGCAGTACTTC.

This CDR3 is CASSFAIAGTDRTQYF. The CDR3 DNA sequence: TGCGCCAGCAGTTTTGCCATAGCGGGGACAGATAGGACGCAGTATTTT. The chain joins TRBV10-1 to TRBJ2-3, with D possibly TRBD2 on 8 matching bases. The V end lost 5 bases, the J end lost 9 bases, and 24 bases lay between the germline ends. The CDR3 runs to 16 residues. Looked up from germline, CDR1 is WNHNN and CDR2 is SYGVQD (reference sequence).

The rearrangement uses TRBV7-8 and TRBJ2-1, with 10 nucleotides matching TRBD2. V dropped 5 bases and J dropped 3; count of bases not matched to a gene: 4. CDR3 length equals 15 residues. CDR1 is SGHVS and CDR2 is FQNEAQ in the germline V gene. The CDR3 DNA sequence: TGTGCCAGCAGCAAGGGACTAGCGAGCTACAATGAGCAGTTCTTC. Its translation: CASSKGLASYNEQFF.

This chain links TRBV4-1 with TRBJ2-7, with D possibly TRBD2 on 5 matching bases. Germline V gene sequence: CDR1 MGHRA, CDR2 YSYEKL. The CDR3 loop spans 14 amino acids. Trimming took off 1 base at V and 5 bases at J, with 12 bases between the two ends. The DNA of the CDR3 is TGCGCCAGCAGCCAAGTTATGAGGGTCCACGAGCAGTACTTC. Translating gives CASSQVMRVHEQYF.

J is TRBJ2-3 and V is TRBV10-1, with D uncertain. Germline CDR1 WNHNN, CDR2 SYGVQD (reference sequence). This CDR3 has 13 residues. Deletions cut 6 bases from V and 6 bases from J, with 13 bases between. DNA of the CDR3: TGCGCCAGCAGCAGGTCGGTGGTGGATACGCAGTATTTT. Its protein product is CASSRSVVDTQYF.

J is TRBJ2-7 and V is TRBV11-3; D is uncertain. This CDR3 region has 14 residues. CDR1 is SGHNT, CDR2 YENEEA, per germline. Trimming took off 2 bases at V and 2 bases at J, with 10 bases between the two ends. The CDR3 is CASSLTGRTYEQYF. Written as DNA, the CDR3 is TGTGCCAGCAGCTTAACGGGTAGAACCTACGAGCAGTACTTC.

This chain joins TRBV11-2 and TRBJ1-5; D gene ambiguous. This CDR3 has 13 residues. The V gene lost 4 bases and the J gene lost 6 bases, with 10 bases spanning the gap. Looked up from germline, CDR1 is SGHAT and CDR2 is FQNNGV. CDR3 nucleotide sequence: TGTGCCAGCAGCTCCGAAGATAGTCAGCCCCAGCATTTT. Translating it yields CASSSEDSQPQHF.

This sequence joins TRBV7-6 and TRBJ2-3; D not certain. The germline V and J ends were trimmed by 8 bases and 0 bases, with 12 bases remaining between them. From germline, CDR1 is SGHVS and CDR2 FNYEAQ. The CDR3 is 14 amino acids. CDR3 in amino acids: CASALGTSTDTQYF. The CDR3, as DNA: TGTGCCAGCGCATTGGGTACTAGCACAGATACGCAGTATTTT.

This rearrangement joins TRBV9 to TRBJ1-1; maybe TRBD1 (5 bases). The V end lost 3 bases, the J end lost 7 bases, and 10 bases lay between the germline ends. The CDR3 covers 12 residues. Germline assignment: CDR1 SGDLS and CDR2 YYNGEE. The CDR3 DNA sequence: TGTGCCAGCAGCGATGGGGGGGTTGAAGCTTTCTTT. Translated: CASSDGGVEAFF.

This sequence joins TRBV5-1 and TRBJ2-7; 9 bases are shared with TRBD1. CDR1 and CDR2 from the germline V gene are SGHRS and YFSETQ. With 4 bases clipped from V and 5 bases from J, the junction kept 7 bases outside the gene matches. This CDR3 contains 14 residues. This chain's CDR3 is CASSPGTGFHEQYF. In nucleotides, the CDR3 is TGCGCCAGCAGCCCCGGGACAGGGTTCCACGAGCAGTACTTC.

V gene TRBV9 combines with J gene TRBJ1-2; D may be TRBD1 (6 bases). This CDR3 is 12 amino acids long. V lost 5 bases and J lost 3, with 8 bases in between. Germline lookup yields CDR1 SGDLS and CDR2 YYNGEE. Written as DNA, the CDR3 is TGTGCCAGCAGGGGGGCGGACTATGGCTACACCTTC. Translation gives CASRGADYGYTF. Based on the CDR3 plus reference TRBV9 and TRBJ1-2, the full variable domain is DSGVTQTPKHLITATGQRVTLRCSPRSGDLSVYWYQQSLDQGLQFLIQYYNGEERAKGNILERFSAQQFPDLHSELNLSSLELGDSALYFCASRGADYGYTFGSGTRLTVV.

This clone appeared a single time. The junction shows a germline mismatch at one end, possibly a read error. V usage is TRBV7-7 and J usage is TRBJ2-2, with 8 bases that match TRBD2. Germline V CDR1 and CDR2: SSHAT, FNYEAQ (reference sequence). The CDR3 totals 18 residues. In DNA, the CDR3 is TGTGCTAGCAGCCCTCACACGGTCCTCGGGGGGGACACCGGGGAGCTGTTTTTT. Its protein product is CASSPHTVLGGDTGELFF.

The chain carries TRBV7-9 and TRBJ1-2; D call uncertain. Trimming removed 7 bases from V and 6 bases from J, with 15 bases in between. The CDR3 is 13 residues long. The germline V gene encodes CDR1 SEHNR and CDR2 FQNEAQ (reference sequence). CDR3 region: CASTSPADDGYTF. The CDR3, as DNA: TGTGCCAGCACCTCCCCGGCGGACGATGGCTACACCTTC.

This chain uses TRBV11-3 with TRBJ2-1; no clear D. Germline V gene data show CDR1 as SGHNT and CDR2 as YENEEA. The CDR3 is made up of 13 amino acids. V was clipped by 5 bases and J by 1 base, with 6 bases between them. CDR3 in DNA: TGTGCCAGCAGCCCCGGTTCCTACAATGAGCAGTTCTTC. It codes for CASSPGSYNEQFF.

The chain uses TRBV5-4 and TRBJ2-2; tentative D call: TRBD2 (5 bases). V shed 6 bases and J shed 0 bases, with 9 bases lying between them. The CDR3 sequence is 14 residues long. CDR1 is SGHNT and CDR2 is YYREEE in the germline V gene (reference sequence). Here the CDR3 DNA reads TGTGCCAGCACAAGCGGAGCGAACACCGGGGAGCTGTTTTTT. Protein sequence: CASTSGANTGELFF.

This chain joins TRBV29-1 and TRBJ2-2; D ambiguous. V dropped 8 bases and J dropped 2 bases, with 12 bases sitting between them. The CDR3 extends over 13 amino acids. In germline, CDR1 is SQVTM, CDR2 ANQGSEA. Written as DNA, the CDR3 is TGCAGCTGGAACGAGCAAAACACCGGGGAGCTGTTTTTT. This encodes CSWNEQNTGELFF.

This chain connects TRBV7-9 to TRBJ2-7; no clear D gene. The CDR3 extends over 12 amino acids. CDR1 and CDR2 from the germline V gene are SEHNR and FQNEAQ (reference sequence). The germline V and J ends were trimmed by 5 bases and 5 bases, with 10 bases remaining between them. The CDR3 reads CASSPIYDEQYF. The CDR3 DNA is TGTGCCAGCAGCCCCATATATGACGAGCAGTACTTC.

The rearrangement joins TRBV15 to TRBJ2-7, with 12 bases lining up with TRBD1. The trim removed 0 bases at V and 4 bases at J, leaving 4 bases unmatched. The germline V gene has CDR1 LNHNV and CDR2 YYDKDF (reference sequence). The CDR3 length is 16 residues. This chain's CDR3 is CATSRDLGQGAYEQYF. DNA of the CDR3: TGTGCCACCAGCAGAGATCTGGGACAGGGGGCGTACGAGCAGTACTTC.

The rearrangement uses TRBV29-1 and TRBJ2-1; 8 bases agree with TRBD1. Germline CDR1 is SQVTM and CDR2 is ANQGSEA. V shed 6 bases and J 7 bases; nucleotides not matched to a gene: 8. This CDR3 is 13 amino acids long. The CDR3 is CSVIRDRSNEQFF. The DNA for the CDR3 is TGCAGCGTGATCCGGGACAGGAGTAATGAGCAGTTCTTC.